This T cell receptor beta chain was retrieved from a study of cytomegalovirus exposure and HLA in healthy donors. General observations from the study: Presence/absence analysis assumed near-uniform sequencing depth across donors.

About this clone: Its antigen remains unknown.

The PCR made use of 60 Vbeta and 13 Jbeta primers. Clones were read by immunoSEQ multiplex PCR, and TCRdb kept only the in-frame ones, dropping some. The table lists some 110,000 clones. In germline, CDR1 is SNHLY, CDR2 FYNNEI. V dropped 7 bases and J dropped 4; count of bases not matched to a gene: 6. The CDR3 loop spans 13 amino acids. Sequencing was done on a sample of PBMCs. The source is a man aged 35 to 55 in good health and CMV-seropositive. The rearrangement links TRBV2 to TRBJ2-7, with 8 positions matching TRBD1. CDR3 protein: CASKAGGFYEQYF. In DNA, the CDR3 is TGTGCCAGCAAGGCAGGGGGCTTTTACGAGCAGTACTTC.